These 5 T cell receptor beta chains came from one sample sequenced in a study of blood T cells in healthy people across ages. The use of a sample-barcoded 5' primer and a J-beta primer mix characterized a second PCR of roughly 6 to 11 cycles. MiXCR was run by TCRdb on the 5' RACE reads, yielding one entry per CDR3 protein. The sample has just under 900,000 distinct CDR3 sequences, less than 35% seen once; the top ten hold 17%. Sequenced: blood. The receptors were sampled from an elderly woman in good health.

This clonotype was observed a few times. The genes are TRBV5-1 and TRBJ2-5; D unclear. Between the trimmed V and J ends, which lost 6 bases and 2 bases, there was a span of 8 bases. CDR3 length equals 12 residues. Germline CDR1 is SGHRS and CDR2 is YFSETQ. CDR3 nucleotides: TGCGCCAGCAAGGCAGATCAAGAGACCCAGTACTTC. Its translation is CASKADQETQYF.

This clonotype was seen only a few times. This chain joins TRBV7-6 and TRBJ2-5; D uncertain. Trimming shortened V by 2 bases and J by 1 base, and 8 bases separated the two germline ends. The CDR3 runs 14 residues. Germline loops: CDR1 SGHVS, CDR2 FNYEAQ. The CDR3 is CASSLMAVQETQYF. For the CDR3, the DNA is TGTGCCAGCAGCTTAATGGCGGTCCAAGAGACCCAGTACTTC.

This clonotype was seen ten or more times. The J gene is TRBJ2-5, the V gene TRBV7-9; TRBD2 is a possible D gene (6 bases). CDR1 SEHNR and CDR2 FQNEAQ come from the germline V gene (reference sequence). V lost 2 bases and J lost 5, with 21 bases in between. The CDR3 contains 17 residues. The CDR3 spells CASSLTLGLTPGETQYF. The CDR3 DNA reads as TGTGCCAGCAGCTTAACCCTTGGACTAACCCCGGGGGAGACCCAGTACTTC.

V gene TRBV19 combines with J gene TRBJ2-3; TRBD1 matches at 7 bases. After removal of 8 bases from V and 2 bases from J, the junction contained 13 bases not matched to a gene. The CDR3 sequence is 16 residues long. The germline V gene encodes CDR1 LNHDA and CDR2 SQIVND (reference sequence). Written as DNA, the CDR3 is TGTGCCAGTCGGGACAGACCCAGATCCCCCACAGATACGCAGTATTTT. Amino acid sequence: CASRDRPRSPTDTQYF. Together with reference TRBV19 and TRBJ2-3, the CDR3 gives the full variable domain: DGGITQSPKYLFRKEGQNVTLSCEQNLNHDAMYWYRQDPGQGLRLIYYSQIVNDFQKGDIAEGYSVSREKKESFPLTVTSAQKNPTAFYLCASRDRPRSPTDTQYFGPGTRLTVL.

With respect to this clonotype: With a much larger clone just one base away, this may be a read error. The gene calls are TRBV7-2 and TRBJ1-2; the D is unclear. The CDR3 has 15 residues. From germline, CDR1 is SGHTA and CDR2 FQGNSA. CDR3 nucleotide sequence: TGTGCCAGCAACCCCCAGCCAGCCGCTAACTATGGCTACAGCTTC. As protein: CASNPQPAANYGYSF.